This TCR beta chain was recorded in a study of CD8 T cells in Susac syndrome. Random hexamers served to reverse transcribe about 0.5 to 1 ug RNA. Across 54 Vbeta and 13 Jbeta, immunoSEQ multiplex PCR amplified TCR beta CDR3. TCRdb recomputed calls from the immunoSEQ multiplex PCR reads with MiXCR, one row per CDR3 protein. The sample shows approximately 150,000 distinct CDR3 sequences, around 94% of them seen only once. V lost 6 bases to trimming and J lost 0 bases; unmatched junction nucleotides: 7. CDR1 and CDR2 (germline): SEHNR, FQNEAQ (reference sequence). The CDR3 runs to 16 residues. Study observations and caveats: That the number of individuals in its TCR sequencing and HLA analysis was relatively small was acknowledged by the study.

With regard to this clonotype: Its antigen is unidentified.

The sequence was collected from a human donor in good health. The rearrangement links TRBV7-9 to TRBJ2-1, with 8 nucleotides matching TRBD2. Sequencing was done on a sample of CD4+ T cells from PBMCs. The CDR3 coding sequence is TGTGCCAGCAGTGTTGGCGGGGGGAGCTCCTACAATGAGCAGTTCTTC. Protein: CASSVGGGSSYNEQFF.